This TCR beta chain was obtained from a study of cytomegalovirus exposure and HLA in healthy donors. Study-level information: Early released data had about 85 million unique TCRs, all coming from HLA-typed donors.

The PCR had 60 Vbeta and 13 Jbeta primers. Generated by immunoSEQ multiplex PCR, the TCRdb table keeps only in-frame clones and is missing some. The data show 73,000 or so clones, around four fifths seen once. The CMV serostatus of this donor was not recorded. Overall study findings and caveats: TCR beta V segments were, for the most part, productive about 87% or about 30% of the time in an earlier analysis. Most TCR sequences were rare, but some public TCRs occurred in many donors.

The CDR3 extends over 15 amino acids. Germline lookup yields CDR1 SGHDN and CDR2 FVKESK. V lost 4 bases, J lost 6 bases, and 13 bases lay in between. With regard to this clone: Its specificity is not known.

The receptor was derived from a human donor in good health. The J gene is TRBJ1-6, the V gene TRBV14; D ambiguous. The sample consisted of PBMCs. The CDR3 is CASSPRSPSNSPLHF. The CDR3 nucleotides are TGTGCCAGCAGCCCCCGCTCCCCCAGTAATTCACCCCTCCACTTT.